Below are 18 T cell receptor beta chains sequenced from a single sample in a study of T cell responses to AZD1222 COVID-19 vaccine. Using immunoSEQ multiplex PCR, the repertoire was profiled, and TCRdb retains in-frame clones only, with some absent. Here the sample spans approximately 140,000 clones, about 87% being singletons. Here the sequenced sample was peripheral blood, taken on day 0 of AZD1222 vaccination. The receptor source for this set is an adult in good health.

The CDR3 nucleotides are TGTGCCAGCAGCTTATATGGGACCCAAGAGACCCAGTACTTC. This translates into CASSLYGTQETQYF. The chain combines TRBV7-2 with TRBJ2-5; D is perhaps TRBD1 or TRBD2 (5 bases each). The CDR3 has 14 amino acids. Germline loops: CDR1 SGHTA, CDR2 FQGNSA. V was clipped by 2 bases and J by 1 base, with 8 bases between them.

This chain links TRBV7-3 with TRBJ2-3; D may be TRBD1 (6 bases). The V gene's germline CDR1 is SGHTA and CDR2 FQGTGA. The CDR3 length is 15 residues. Trimming shortened V by 0 bases and J by 1 base, and 8 bases separated the two germline ends. The CDR3 DNA reads as TGTGCCAGCAGCTTAACCGGGACACGCACAGATACGCAGTATTTT. Encoded protein: CASSLTGTRTDTQYF.

This chain links TRBV3-1 (or the pseudogene TRBV3-2) with TRBJ1-1, with a possible D match to TRBD1 (6 bases). V lost 4 bases to trimming and J lost 1 base, with 10 bases between them. Germline CDR1 reads LGHDT; CDR2 reads YNNKEL (reference sequence). The CDR3 totals 14 residues. The CDR3 DNA is TGTGCCAGCAGCCTCACAGGGCCGAACACTGAAGCTTTCTTT. It encodes CASSLTGPNTEAFF.

There are a few counts of this clone. This rearrangement joins TRBV5-1 to TRBJ2-7; D might be TRBD1 (6 bases). The CDR3 is 14 amino acids. Per the germline V gene, CDR1 is SGHRS and CDR2 is YFSETQ. V dropped 6 bases and J dropped 5 bases, with 18 bases sitting between them. The CDR3 coding sequence is TGCGCCAGCAACTCCCAGGGGTCCCGGGACGAGCAGTACTTC. As protein: CASNSQGSRDEQYF.

The rearrangement links TRBV3-1 (or the pseudogene TRBV3-2) to TRBJ1-4; D gene uncertain. CDR1 and CDR2 (germline): LGHDT, YNNKEL (reference sequence). V was clipped by 3 bases and J by 8 bases, with 10 bases between them. This CDR3 contains 13 residues. CDR3 nucleotides: TGTGCCAGCAGCCAGAGGAGGGAAGAAAAACTGTTTTTT. Encoded protein: CASSQRREEKLFF.

The chain employs TRBV7-9 and TRBJ1-1; no definite D call. Germline V gene sequence: CDR1 SEHNR, CDR2 FQNEAQ (reference sequence). V was clipped by 1 base and J by 4 bases, with 7 bases between them. This CDR3 spans 13 amino acids. The CDR3 sequence: CASSLDPSTEAFF. The CDR3, as DNA: TGTGCCAGCAGCTTAGATCCCAGCACTGAAGCTTTCTTT.

This clone turned up a few times. Additional DNA sequences in this sample encode the identical CDR3. The chain employs TRBV10-3 and TRBJ1-5, with TRBD1 matching 9 bases. With V trimmed by 3 bases and J by 2 bases, 5 bases remained unmatched. The CDR3 sequence is 16 residues long. CDR1 ENHRY and CDR2 SYGVKD come from the germline V gene. The CDR3 DNA reads TGTGCCATCAGTGACCCAGACAGGGGGGGCAATCAGCCCCAGCATTTT. Its translation: CAISDPDRGGNQPQHF.

The chain joins TRBV16 to TRBJ1-4; a possible D gene is TRBD1 (5 bases). Germline values: CDR1 KGHSY, CDR2 FQNENV. The V end lost 4 bases, the J end lost 5 bases, and 11 bases lay between the germline ends. This CDR3 is built from 14 residues. Here the CDR3 reads CASSRDGRNEKLFF. The CDR3 DNA follows: TGTGCCAGCAGCCGGGACGGAAGGAATGAAAAACTGTTTTTT.

Remarks on this clone: One end of the junction is discordant with germline, which a read error may explain. The chain joins TRBV7-7 to TRBJ2-2; D may be TRBD1 (6 bases). Germline V gene sequence: CDR1 SSHAT, CDR2 FNYEAQ (reference sequence). The CDR3 runs to 15 residues. For the CDR3, the DNA is TGTGCTAGCAGCTTAGGGGGAGCGAGCACCGGGGAGCTGTTTTTT. It yields the protein CASSLGGASTGELFF.

This chain connects TRBV28 to TRBJ2-7, with TRBD2 matching 9 bases. The CDR3 totals 16 residues. Germline V lookup: CDR1 MDHEN, CDR2 SYDVKM. J was trimmed by 3 bases and V by 2 bases; bases with no gene match: 8. The CDR3 DNA reads TGTGCCAGCAGTTTACTCACAGCGGGGGGAAACTACGAGCAGTACTTC. As protein: CASSLLTAGGNYEQYF. The entire variable domain, with the rest obtained from reference TRBV28 and TRBJ2-7, is as follows: DVKVTQSSRYLVKRTGEKVFLECVQDMDHENMFWYRQDPGLGLRLIYFSYDVKMKEKGDIPEGYSVSREKKERFSLILESASTNQTSMYLCASSLLTAGGNYEQYFGPGTRLTVT.

The V call is TRBV12-5, the J call TRBJ2-5, with D perhaps TRBD1 (6 bases). The CDR3 consists of 16 residues. V gave up 6 bases and J gave up 7 bases, with 24 bases separating them. Germline lookup yields CDR1 LGHNT and CDR2 FRNRAP. CDR3 residues: CASGYLTGSLGGTQYF. The CDR3 nucleotides are TGTGCTAGTGGCTACCTCACAGGGTCGTTAGGTGGGACCCAGTACTTC.

The chain is built from TRBV20-1 and TRBJ1-1, with no clear D. Germline lookup yields CDR1 DFQATT and CDR2 SNEGSKA (reference sequence). V lost 6 bases, J lost 10 bases, and 15 bases lay in between. This CDR3 comprises 11 residues. The CDR3 spells CSAQPQFTAFF. CDR3 in DNA: TGCAGTGCCCAGCCCCAGTTCACAGCTTTCTTT.

This clone was seen more than once but under ten times. J is TRBJ2-7 and V is TRBV7-2; D may be TRBD2 (6 bases). Trimming took 2 bases from V and 0 from J, leaving 14 bases between them. Germline CDR1 is SGHTA and CDR2 is FQGNSA. The CDR3 contains 16 residues. The CDR3 loop reads CASSLPGLLSSYEQYF. The CDR3 nucleotides read TGTGCCAGCAGCTTACCGGGACTTTTGAGCTCCTACGAGCAGTACTTC. Filled out from reference TRBV7-2 and TRBJ2-7, the complete variable domain reads GAGVSQSPSNKVTEKGKDVELRCDPISGHTALYWYRQSLGQGLEFLIYFQGNSAPDKSGLPSDRFSAERTGGSVSTLTIQRTQQEDSAVYLCASSLPGLLSSYEQYFGPGTRLTVT.

V gene TRBV11-2 combines with J gene TRBJ1-2; TRBD1 is a possible D gene (5 bases). Trimming pared 1 base from V and 4 bases from J, leaving 19 bases between. This CDR3 is built from 17 residues. Per the germline V gene, CDR1 is SGHAT and CDR2 is FQNNGV. CDR3 in DNA: TGTGCCAGCAGCTTAGGATATACCGGCAGGGCGGTCTATGGCTACACCTTC. Encoded protein: CASSLGYTGRAVYGYTF.

V usage is TRBV3-1 (or the pseudogene TRBV3-2) and J usage is TRBJ1-2; possible D gene TRBD1, 6 bases. V was trimmed by 2 bases and J by 4 bases, leaving 14 bases between them. The CDR3 contains 15 residues. Germline V gene data show CDR1 as LGHDT and CDR2 as YNNKEL (reference sequence). The CDR3 region has the DNA TGTGCCAGCAGCCAATTCCGAACAGGGTCCTATGGCTACACCTTC. Translated, it gives CASSQFRTGSYGYTF.

The V and J genes are TRBV6-1 and TRBJ2-2; D call uncertain. Deletions cut 2 bases from V and 7 bases from J, with 8 bases between. The germline V gene encodes CDR1 MNHNS and CDR2 SASEGT. The length of the CDR3 is 13 residues. CDR3 sequence: CASSEHYIGELFF. Here the CDR3 DNA reads TGTGCCAGCAGTGAACACTACATCGGGGAGCTGTTTTTT.

This clone showed up just a few times. This chain joins TRBV10-1 and TRBJ1-2, with a tentative D call TRBD1 (6 bases). V lost 0 bases, J lost 7 bases, and 21 bases lay in between. CDR1 is WNHNN, CDR2 SYGVQD, per germline (reference sequence). This CDR3 spans 17 amino acids. In nucleotides, the CDR3 is TGCGCCAGCAGTGAGTCGACCCTAATAACAGGGTCGTTTGGCTACACCTTC. Translating it yields CASSESTLITGSFGYTF.

The chain has TRBV4-1 and TRBJ2-5; 7 nucleotides agree with TRBD1. CDR1 is MGHRA, CDR2 YSYEKL, per germline. The CDR3 contains 14 residues. After removal of 4 bases from V and 2 bases from J, the junction contained 4 bases not matched to a gene. CDR3: CASSRQTGQETQYF. In DNA, the CDR3 is TGCGCCAGCAGCCGCCAGACAGGGCAAGAGACCCAGTACTTC.